These T cell receptor beta chains were read from a single sample in a study of T cells in Graves' hyperthyroidism and ophthalmopathy. Using its own MiXCR run on the multiplex PCR reads, TCRdb lists one record per CDR3 protein. This table holds around 250,000 distinct CDR3 sequences, roughly 15% found once. The sequenced sample was blood. These receptors were taken from a woman aged 40 to 55 with Graves' hyperthyroidism that later progressed to Graves' ophthalmopathy. Each CDR3 is given with its conserved first and last residue. Fields, in order: clone size, D gene, J gene, V gene, CDR3 DNA, CDR3 protein. D genes are given only for firm matches. The listing skips clone size in some rows; elsewhere it reads once, few, many or a size class.

many - TRBJ1-5 TRBV18 TGTGCCAGCTCAGCGAAAATGGAGCCCCAGCATTTT CASSAKMEPQHF
few - TRBJ2-7 TRBV20-1 TGCAGTGCTAGACGGCAGCAAGGGGTCTACGAGCAGTACTTC CSARRQQGVYEQYF
- - TRBJ2-7 TRBV5-1 TGCGCCAGCAGCCTAACGGGCAGGGGCCTAACCTACGAGCAGTACTTC CASSLTGRGLTYEQYF
few - TRBJ2-5 TRBV5-6 TGTGCCAGCAGCGTCACAGGGATGGAGACCCAGTACTTC CASSVTGMETQYF
many - TRBJ1-6 TRBV28 TGTGCCAGCAGCGTGGAATCACCCCTCCACTTT CASSVESPLHF
many - TRBJ2-7 TRBV28 TGTGCCAGCAGTTTATCGGCTAGCACGGCCTACGAGCAGTACTTC CASSLSASTAYEQYF
many - TRBJ1-3 TRBV18 TGTGCCAGCATGGACAGCTACTCTGGAAACACCATATATTTT CASMDSYSGNTIYF
- TRBD2 TRBJ2-7 TRBV19 TGTGCCAGTAGTATAGCCCAAGGGACTAGCGGGCCGAGCCACGAGCAGTACTTC CASSIAQGTSGPSHEQYF
- - TRBJ2-2 TRBV5-1 TGCGCCAGCGGGCCGGACACCGGGGAGCTGTTTTTT CASGPDTGELFF
few - TRBJ2-3 TRBV18 TGTGCCAGCTCACTGAATAGCGAGGGGCAGAGTACGCAGTATTTT CASSLNSEGQSTQYF
many TRBD2 TRBJ2-7 TRBV5-6 TGTGCCAGCAGCTTGGAATGGGCGGGAGAAATCTCCTACGAGCAGTACTTC CASSLEWAGEISYEQYF
many TRBD1 TRBJ1-1 TRBV20-1 TGCAGTGCTCAACAGGGGGCGAACACTGAAGCTTTCTTT CSAQQGANTEAFF
many TRBD1 TRBJ1-5 TRBV5-6 TGTGCCAGCAGCTTGGGGCACAGGGGGCTAAGCAATCAGCCCCAGCATTTT CASSLGHRGLSNQPQHF
many - TRBJ1-6 TRBV4-1 TGCGCCAGCAGCCAAGTGCTGAATTCACCCCTCCACTTT CASSQVLNSPLHF